This TCR beta chain was found in a study of T cells after yellow fever vaccination. Study-wide background: SMART-Seq v4 Ultra Low Input prepared the low-cell-number fractions. Notes on the study in general: Most primary-vaccination clones recurred post-booster (approximately 95% CD4, 88% CD8).

TCRdb analysed the 5' RACE reads with MiXCR anew, one entry per CDR3 protein. In the table there are fewer than 400,000 distinct CDR3 sequences, approximately 6% of which are singletons. V lost 0 bases and J 3 bases, leaving 9 bases between the germline ends. The CDR3 has 13 residues. CDR1 and CDR2 (germline): DFQATT, SNEGSKA (reference sequence). This clonotype was detected many times. Its antigen is currently unknown. The chain couples TRBV20-1 to TRBJ2-7, with D hard to call. This TCR came from a young man who received the YFV17D yellow fever vaccine. The sample consisted of PBMCs, taken 5 days after the yellow fever booster vaccination. CDR3 in DNA: TGCAGTGCTAGAGACGCGCTAGGCTACGAGCAGTACTTC. Translation: CSARDALGYEQYF.